Below are 7 T cell receptor beta chains sequenced from a single sample in a study of early T cells in non-severe SARS-CoV-2 infection. TCRdb re-called the 5' RACE reads through MiXCR, storing one row per CDR3 protein. Of 25,000 to 35,000 distinct CDR3 sequences listed, 5.5% to 6% are singletons. The sequenced sample was whole blood. Receptor source: an adult who was a healthcare worker with PCR-confirmed SARS-CoV-2 infection or an uninfected control (not recorded which).

This clonotype was observed at least ten times. V is TRBV27 and J is TRBJ2-2; 12 nucleotides line up with TRBD2. The germline V gene encodes CDR1 MNHEY and CDR2 SMNVEV (reference sequence). Trimming removed 7 bases from V and 3 bases from J; junction bases left unmatched: 6. CDR3 length: 16 amino acids. In DNA form, the CDR3 reads TGTGCCAGCACTAGCGGGGGGGCCTTGGACACCGGGGAGCTGTTTTTT. Its protein is CASTSGGALDTGELFF.

This clonotype has at least ten counts. J is TRBJ2-6 and V is TRBV12-1; the D call of TRBD1 is as the table states it, not checked on the DNA. TRBV12-1 is classified as a pseudogene. This CDR3 has 18 residues. The CDR3 nucleotides are TGTGCCAGCAGCTCACGGCCGGGCGGCCCGTCTGGGGCCAACGTCCTGACTTTC. Translation gives CASSSRPGGPSGANVLTF.

This clonotype was seen many times. The chain carries TRBV28 and TRBJ2-7, with D unclear. Germline values: CDR1 MDHEN, CDR2 SYDVKM. CDR3 size: 14 residues. Between the trimmed V and J ends, which lost 2 bases and 1 base, there was a span of 9 bases. The CDR3 spells CASSLAAGSYEQYF. CDR3 DNA sequence: TGTGCCAGCAGTTTAGCAGCAGGTTCCTACGAGCAGTACTTC.

This clonotype was found many times. V and J are TRBV20-1 and TRBJ2-1; TRBD2 matches at 7 bases. CDR1 and CDR2 from the germline V gene are DFQATT and SNEGSKA (reference sequence). The CDR3 length is 14 residues. CDR3 DNA: TGCAGCCTACTTACGGGAGGTGGTTGGAATGAGCAGTTCTTC. It encodes CSLLTGGGWNEQFF.

This clonotype was counted ten times or more. The V call is TRBV6-2 or TRBV6-3, the J call TRBJ2-1, with 11 nucleotides matching TRBD2. The CDR3 has 14 residues. The junction had 11 bases not matched to a gene; V was cut back by 8 bases and J by 11 bases. The V gene's germline CDR1 is MNHEY and CDR2 SVGEGT. CDR3 nucleotides: TGTGCCAGCCAGGGGCTAGCGGGGGGAAGAAAGCAGTTCTTC. Its translation is CASQGLAGGRKQFF.

V gene TRBV28 combines with J gene TRBJ2-3; maybe TRBD1 (5 bases). V gave up 5 bases and J gave up 1 base, with 16 bases separating them. Germline assignment: CDR1 MDHEN and CDR2 SYDVKM. This CDR3 contains 16 residues. The CDR3 coding sequence is TGTGCCAGCAGTACGATCCAGGGTCATGGCACAGATACGCAGTATTTT. Protein: CASSTIQGHGTDTQYF.

This chain joins TRBV28 and TRBJ2-1; D is perhaps TRBD2 (5 bases). V dropped 7 bases and J dropped 0 bases, with 13 bases sitting between them. The CDR3 consists of 15 residues. CDR1 and CDR2 from the germline V gene are MDHEN and SYDVKM. CDR3 nucleotides: TGTGCCAGCAAACGGACTCTCAGCTCCTACAATGAGCAGTTCTTC. It yields the protein CASKRTLSSYNEQFF.